A selection of T cell receptor beta chains follows, all from one sample in a study of human T cells and chemical hapten exposure. One entry per CDR3 protein, called by TCRdb with MiXCR from the RACE reads. This sample carries roughly 100,000 distinct CDR3 sequences, roughly an eighth of them seen once, and the ten largest clones take more than 1.5%. Sequencing was performed on whole blood, taken in connection with sensitization to the hapten diphenylcyclopropenone (DPC). The receptor set was obtained from a woman aged 45-59 years with alopecia areata. Some clones in this sample may be carry-over from other donors' samples. CDR3s include the opening cysteine and the closing phenylalanine or tryptophan. The order of the fields is clone size, V gene, J gene, D gene, CDR3 DNA, CDR3 protein. The D gene is left open where the match is weak. A row's size may be missing; if present it is once, few, many or a size class.

many	TRBV7-6	TRBJ1-2	.	TGTGCCAGCAGCTTAGGAGCGGGGAGCCAGCTCTATGGCTACACCTTC	CASSLGAGSQLYGYTF
.	TRBV27	TRBJ2-7	.	TGTGCCAGCAGGAGGGGACTGCACTCCTACGAGCAGTACTTC	CASRRGLHSYEQYF
few	TRBV4-3	TRBJ2-3	.	TGCGCCAGCAGCCAAGGTTCCGACCGGGGCACAGATACGCAGTATTTT	CASSQGSDRGTDTQYF
many	TRBV20-1	TRBJ2-1	TRBD2	TGCAGTGCTACTCCTAGCGGGTCCTACAATGAGCAGTTCTTC	CSATPSGSYNEQFF
many	TRBV29-1	TRBJ2-5	.	TGCAGCGCTGTTGCCAACGTGGGGCGGGAGACCCAGTACTTC	CSAVANVGRETQYF
many	TRBV20-1	TRBJ2-7	TRBD1	TGCAGTGCTTATAACAGGGGGATTTTTACGGCGCTGTACTTC	CSAYNRGIFTALYF
.	TRBV28	TRBJ1-6	.	TGTGCCAGCAGTTCCCCCCCCCGTTCACCCCTCCACTTT	CASSSPPRSPLHF
.	TRBV7-2	TRBJ2-1	.	TGTGCCAGCAGCCAAAATAGCGGACCCCTCAATGAGCAGTTCTTC	CASSQNSGPLNEQFF
.	TRBV5-4	TRBJ2-4	.	TGTGCCAGCAGCTCTATAGTCTCAGGGCCAGCCAAAAACATTCAGTACTTC	CASSSIVSGPAKNIQYF
few	TRBV6-2/TRBV6-3	TRBJ2-7	.	TGTGCCAGCAGTTACTTTGACAGAGCCTACGAGCAGTACTTC	CASSYFDRAYEQYF
few	TRBV5-1	TRBJ2-5	.	TGCGCCAGCAGCCCCCTGGGCAACAGTCAAGAGACCCAGTACTTC	CASSPLGNSQETQYF
few	TRBV5-1	TRBJ2-5	TRBD1	TGCGCCAGCAGCCAAGGGACAGGAGGGGAGACCCAGTACTTC	CASSQGTGGETQYF
.	TRBV4-1	TRBJ2-7	TRBD1	TGCGCCAGCAGCCAAGAGTATGCAGGGGGAAGGCGCGAGCAGTACTTC	CASSQEYAGGRREQYF
many	TRBV29-1	TRBJ1-1	TRBD1	TGCAGCGTGGTACAGTCAGGGGGCAGAACTGAAGCTTTCTTT	CSVVQSGGRTEAFF
few	TRBV19	TRBJ2-2	.	TGTGCCAGTAGTATAGCGTACGAGCGGTCCACCGGGGAGCTGTTTTTT	CASSIAYERSTGELFF
.	TRBV6-1	TRBJ2-7	TRBD1	TGTGCCAGCAGTGAAGTGGGGACAGGGCGGAGCTCCTACGAGCAGTACTTC	CASSEVGTGRSSYEQYF
.	TRBV7-2	TRBJ1-1	.	TGTGCCAGCAGCTTAGTAAGAGGGGGGCTGAACACTGAAGCTTTCTTT	CASSLVRGGLNTEAFF
.	TRBV6-6	TRBJ2-3	.	TGTGCCAGCAGCCCCAATTACGATACGCAGTATTTT	CASSPNYDTQYF
few	TRBV11-2	TRBJ2-3	TRBD2	TGTGCCAGCAGCTTAATCCCCCCTCTAGCGGGGGGTTACACAGATACGCAGTATTTT	CASSLIPPLAGGYTDTQYF
.	TRBV2	TRBJ1-1	.	TGTGCCAGCAGGAGAAGGGGGAACACTGAAGCTTTCTTT	CASRRRGNTEAFF
many	TRBV19	TRBJ2-1	.	TGTGCCAGTAGTACTCTCCCCGACAGTCGCAATGAGCAGTTCTTC	CASSTLPDSRNEQFF
.	TRBV28	TRBJ1-1	.	TGTGCCAGCATCTTCATAAGGGGGAACACTGAAGCTTTCTTT	CASIFIRGNTEAFF
few	TRBV7-2	TRBJ2-1	TRBD1	TGTGCCAGCACCGTAAGACAGGGGGCCTACAATGAGCAGTTCTTC	CASTVRQGAYNEQFF
few	TRBV28	TRBJ1-1	.	TGTGCCAGCATCGAGAGGGACACTGAAGCTTTCTTT	CASIERDTEAFF
few	TRBV7-2	TRBJ1-6	.	TGTGCCAGCAGCTTACGGGGAGCCCCTTACTGGGGGCGGGATAATTCACCCCTCCACTTT	CASSLRGAPYWGRDNSPLHF
many	TRBV14	TRBJ1-4	.	TGTGCCAGCAGCCAAGAAATGGTGCGTCAGACTGTCACGGGGGGTGAAAAACTGTTTTTT	CASSQEMVRQTVTGGEKLFF
.	TRBV7-8	TRBJ1-1	.	TGTGCCAGCAGCTTAGGGGGGTCGGATGAAGCTTTCTTT	CASSLGGSDEAFF
few	TRBV5-1	TRBJ2-3	.	TGCGCCAGCAGCTTCCGCAGAGACACAGATACGCAGTATTTT	CASSFRRDTDTQYF
many	TRBV7-9	TRBJ1-1	.	TGTGCCAGCAGTGCCTCTCAGTTGAGGGGAACTGAAGCTTTCTTT	CASSASQLRGTEAFF
few	TRBV10-3	TRBJ2-5	.	TGTGCCATCAGTGCAGGGACTGGGACCCAGTACTTC	CAISAGTGTQYF
.	TRBV20-1	TRBJ2-3	TRBD1	TGCAGTGCTGCTACTTGGGGACAGGGCACAGATACGCAGTATTTT	CSAATWGQGTDTQYF
.	TRBV28	TRBJ1-5	.	TGTGCCAGCAGTCTCCTGGCAGGCTATAGCAATCAGCCCCAGCATTTT	CASSLLAGYSNQPQHF
many	TRBV19	TRBJ1-4	.	TGTGCGAGGGGCAAACTGTTTTTT	CARGKLFF
.	TRBV18	TRBJ2-7	TRBD2	TGTGCCAGCTCCTCGACTAGCGGGGCCTACGAGCAGTACTTC	CASSSTSGAYEQYF
.	TRBV6-5	TRBJ2-7	.	TGTGCCAGCAGTTACGGTTCGATACCGGACGAGCAGTACTTC	CASSYGSIPDEQYF
.	TRBV20-1	TRBJ2-2	.	TGCAGTGCTGAGGCCGTCGGGGAGCTGTTTTTT	CSAEAVGELFF
.	TRBV12-3/TRBV12-4	TRBJ2-3	TRBD1	TGTGCCAGCAGTTCACTCGGACAGGGCACAAGCACAGATACGCAGTATTTT	CASSSLGQGTSTDTQYF
.	TRBV5-1	TRBJ2-7	.	TGCGCCAGCACCATTGGGGTTTCTGGCGACGAGCAGTACTTC	CASTIGVSGDEQYF
few	TRBV6-5	TRBJ1-2	TRBD1	TGTGCCAGCAGCCGGGACAGGGTAATTGGCTACACCTTC	CASSRDRVIGYTF
few	TRBV6-5	TRBJ1-6	TRBD1	TGTGCCAGCAGTACGGGGACAGGAAGATCCTATAATTCACCCCTCCACTTT	CASSTGTGRSYNSPLHF
few	TRBV6-1	TRBJ2-2	TRBD1	TGTGCCAGCAGAAGACAGGGCGAAACCGGGGAGCTGTTTTTT	CASRRQGETGELFF
few	TRBV11-1	TRBJ2-7	.	TGTGCCAGCAGCTTAGGGCGGGCTTCCTACGAGCAGTACTTC	CASSLGRASYEQYF
few	TRBV29-1	TRBJ1-6	TRBD1	TGCAGCGTCGCCGGGACAGAGAATTCACCCCTCCACTTT	CSVAGTENSPLHF
.	TRBV29-1	TRBJ2-7	.	TGCAGCGCCCGCAGGGGGGCCTACGAGCAGTACTTC	CSARRGAYEQYF
many	TRBV4-2	TRBJ1-1	.	TGTGCCAGCAGCCAAGATTGGCAGAGGGTTGGGGACACTGAAGCTTTCTTT	CASSQDWQRVGDTEAFF
.	TRBV6-1	TRBJ2-1	TRBD2	TGTGCCAGCAGTGAGGCCCCCTTTGCGGCTAGCGGGGCCAACAATGAGCAGTTCTTC	CASSEAPFAASGANNEQFF
many	TRBV20-1	TRBJ2-2	TRBD2	TGCAGTGCTAGAACCCCACTAGCGTACGGGGAGCTGTTTTTT	CSARTPLAYGELFF
few	TRBV29-1	TRBJ2-6	.	TGCAGCGCGGGGGACTCTGGGGCCAACGTCCTGACTTTC	CSAGDSGANVLTF
few	TRBV7-9	TRBJ1-2	.	TGTGCCAGCAGCTCCGGGACATCGGACTACACCTTC	CASSSGTSDYTF
few	TRBV5-1	TRBJ2-7	.	TGCGCCAGCAGCCCAGGGACTGCGGACGAGCAGTACTTC	CASSPGTADEQYF
.	TRBV5-4	TRBJ2-7	.	TGTGCCAGCAGCCGCCGGTTCTCCTACGAGCAGTACTTC	CASSRRFSYEQYF